This T cell receptor beta chain was observed in a study of CD8 T cells in Susac syndrome. CD8+ and CD4+ T cells from blood underwent TCR beta sequencing, which was carried out in a high-throughput format. The germline gives CDR1 LNHNV, CDR2 YYDKDF (reference sequence). V gave up 5 bases and J gave up 3 bases, with 13 bases separating them. The CDR3 totals 14 residues. The RNA input was 0.5 to 1 ug, and it was reverse transcribed with random hexamers. Using its own MiXCR run on the immunoSEQ multiplex PCR reads, TCRdb lists one record per CDR3 protein. The profile shows some 150,000 distinct CDR3 sequences, roughly 96% of them singletons.

The V call is TRBV15, the J call TRBJ2-5; either TRBD1 or TRBD2 may fit D (5 bases each). The sample taken for sequencing was CD4+ T cells from PBMCs. The TCR originated in a human donor with Susac syndrome. CDR3 in DNA: TGTGCCACCAGCGGTGGAAGAGGGGAAGAGACCCAGTACTTC. It codes for CATSGGRGEETQYF.